Listed below are T cell receptor beta chains from one sample, sequenced in a study of STAT3 mutations in large granular lymphocyte leukemia. This table comes from immunoSEQ multiplex PCR, and its TCRdb copy is limited to in-frame clones, with some not included. The sample holds about 16,000 clones, 84% seen once. Input material: peripheral blood mononuclear cells. Receptor source: a man aged 45 to 65 with T-cell large granular lymphocyte leukemia. Some clones in this sample may be carry-over from other donors' samples. The CDR3 runs from the conserved cysteine through the conserved F or W. D genes are given only for firm matches. A clone size is listed for some rows: how often the clone was seen (once, few, many), or a class if it is expanded.

.	TRBJ1-4	.	TRBV2	TGTGCCAGTTATGGACGGTTTAATGAAAAACTGTTTTTT	CASYGRFNEKLFF
.	TRBJ1-5	few	TRBV10-3	TGTGCCATCAGTTCCCGGACAGACCATCAGCCCCAGCATTTT	CAISSRTDHQPQHF
.	TRBJ2-5	.	TRBV20-1	TGCAGTGCTAGAAGGGAGACCCAGTACTTC	CSARRETQYF
.	TRBJ1-3	few	TRBV28	TGTGCCAGCAGTCCTATGTCCAGGGTCCTCCGTGAAAACACCATATATTTT	CASSPMSRVLRENTIYF
.	TRBJ2-7	.	TRBV7-7	TGTGCTAGCAGCTTAGTCCCGGGGAACGAGCAGTACTTC	CASSLVPGNEQYF
TRBD1	TRBJ2-7	.	TRBV5-1	TGCGCCAGCTGGGACAGCAACTCCTACGAGCAGTACTTC	CASWDSNSYEQYF
TRBD2	TRBJ2-7	.	TRBV7-6	TGTGCCAGCAGCTTAGCGCGGGAGGGGGAGCAGTACTTC	CASSLAREGEQYF
.	TRBJ1-5	.	TRBV6-1	TGTGCCAGCAGTGAAATGTCCCTCGGCGCCCAGCATTTT	CASSEMSLGAQHF
TRBD2	TRBJ2-1	.	TRBV6-1	TGTGCCAGCAGTGTCAGCGGGAGTCCCTACAATGAGCAGTTCTTC	CASSVSGSPYNEQFF
.	TRBJ1-5	.	TRBV25-1	TGTGCCAGCAGTGACCAACCTAATCAGCCCCAGCATTTT	CASSDQPNQPQHF
TRBD2	TRBJ2-5	.	TRBV4-1	TGCGCCAGCAGCCGCTCGACTAGCGGGAGTGGGGAGACCCAGTACTTC	CASSRSTSGSGETQYF
.	TRBJ1-2	.	TRBV2	TGTGCCAGCAGTGAGCCCCGGACTATAGGGAGGGTCCCCTATGGCTACACCTTC	CASSEPRTIGRVPYGYTF
.	TRBJ1-1	.	TRBV29-1	TGCAGCGTTGTGGGGACGGGGAACACTGAAGCTTTCTTT	CSVVGTGNTEAFF
TRBD2	TRBJ2-4	.	TRBV5-1	TGCGCCAGCAGCTTGGATAGCGGGAGGGGGACTCAGTACTTC	CASSLDSGRGTQYF
.	TRBJ2-1	.	TRBV29-1	TGCAGCGTTGGGCAGTCTCTGTACAATGAGCAGTTCTTC	CSVGQSLYNEQFF
TRBD1	TRBJ1-4	.	TRBV19	TGTGCCAGTAGTAATGAGGGGGCGCGTGAAAAACTGTTTTTT	CASSNEGAREKLFF
.	TRBJ2-1	once	TRBV4-3	TGCGCCAGCAGCCAAGATCAGCCCCTTGAGCAGTTCTTC	CASSQDQPLEQFF
TRBD1	TRBJ1-4	.	TRBV2	TGTGCCAGCAGTCAAGACAGGGGCCAGGTCGGTGAAAAACTGTTTTTT	CASSQDRGQVGEKLFF
.	TRBJ2-7	.	TRBV2	TGTGCCAGCGCCCGGGGGAGATCGAAGCAGTACTTC	CASARGRSKQYF
.	TRBJ1-2	.	TRBV28	TGTGCCAGCAGTTTCGGTACAGGGAGGGACTATGGCTACACCTTC	CASSFGTGRDYGYTF
.	TRBJ2-6	.	TRBV19	TGTGCCAGCCGACGGGGAGTAGGAGGGGCCAACGTCCTGACTTTC	CASRRGVGGANVLTF
.	TRBJ2-3	.	TRBV29-1	TGCAGCGTTGACCCCCCCACAGGGCGTATGACAGATACGCAGTATTTT	CSVDPPTGRMTDTQYF